These 32 T cell receptor beta chains were all obtained from the same sample, sequenced in a study of OX40 agonist ivuxolimab in advanced cancers. TCRdb's copy holds only in-frame clones and misses some; the assay was immunoSEQ multiplex PCR. The sample has around 50,000 clones; about 88% are singletons. The sample in question was CD4+ or CD8+ T cells sorted from blood, obtained in a trial of the OX40 agonist ivuxolimab. Receptor source: an adult with an advanced solid tumor such as melanoma, head and neck, liver or kidney cancer.

This chain uses TRBV19 with TRBJ2-1; 14 bases agree with TRBD2. Germline V CDR1 and CDR2: LNHDA, SQIVND (reference sequence). Trimming cost V 8 bases and J 7 bases; bases outside gene matches: 7. CDR3 length: 15 amino acids. The CDR3 nucleotides read TGTGCCAGTTTTCCGGGGACTAGCGGGAGTAATGAGCAGTTCTTC. The encoded protein is CASFPGTSGSNEQFF.

The chain employs TRBV18 and TRBJ2-3, with D perhaps TRBD1 or TRBD2 (5 bases each). The CDR3 runs to 15 residues. V was clipped by 4 bases and J by 2 bases, with 13 bases between them. CDR1 is KGHSH and CDR2 is LQKENI in the germline V gene. CDR3 nucleotides: TGTGCCAGCTCACAGAAGCGAGGGGCCACAGATACGCAGTATTTT. As protein: CASSQKRGATDTQYF.

In regard to this clone: Different DNA sequences within this sample yield the same CDR3. The chain links TRBV28 to TRBJ2-7; D is unresolved. The CDR3 is 11 amino acids. V was trimmed by 2 bases and J by 2 bases, leaving 1 base between them. Germline assignment: CDR1 MDHEN and CDR2 SYDVKM. CDR3 DNA: TGTGCCAGCAGTTTAACCTACGAGCAGTACTTC. Translation: CASSLTYEQYF.

The rearrangement uses TRBV28 and TRBJ1-1; 9 nucleotides agree with TRBD1. This CDR3 has 16 amino acids. The germline gives CDR1 MDHEN, CDR2 SYDVKM. Unmatched junction bases numbered 13, after V lost 2 bases and J lost 9 bases. The CDR3, as DNA: TGTGCCAGCAGTTTACCCGGGACAGGGCCGTTCGGAAAAGCTTTCTTT. It specifies CASSLPGTGPFGKAFF.

CDR3 DNA: TGTGCCAGCAGTATCTATTCCTCCGCGACCCAGTACTTC. It specifies CASSIYSSATQYF. The V and J genes are TRBV28 and TRBJ2-5; D unclear. CDR3 length equals 13 residues. In germline, CDR1 is MDHEN, CDR2 SYDVKM. Trimming removed 5 bases at V and 7 bases at J, with 14 bases between.

This sequence joins TRBV7-8 and TRBJ2-7; 10 nucleotides agree with TRBD1. The V segment lost 5 bases and the J segment 3 bases; nucleotides outside the gene matches: 10. The CDR3 extends over 16 amino acids. Per the germline V gene, CDR1 is SGHVS and CDR2 is FQNEAQ. The CDR3 reads CASSPPLRTGGYEQYF. In DNA, the CDR3 is TGTGCCAGCAGCCCACCCCTAAGGACAGGGGGCTACGAGCAGTACTTC.

The rearrangement joins TRBV27 to TRBJ2-7; tentatively, D is TRBD2 (5 bases). This CDR3 has 14 residues. Germline V gives CDR1 MNHEY, CDR2 SMNVEV (reference sequence). Trimming shortened V by 7 bases and J by 3 bases, and 16 bases separated the two germline ends. CDR3 coding DNA: TGTGCCAGCACAACTAGGGCCGCAGGCTACGAGCAGTACTTC. It translates to CASTTRAAGYEQYF.

The chain recombines TRBV5-1 with TRBJ2-7, with TRBD1 as a possible D gene (5 bases). Germline V gene data show CDR1 as SGHRS and CDR2 as YFSETQ. This CDR3 comprises 16 residues. The V end was cut by 0 bases, the J end by 2 bases, with 15 bases between. The CDR3 is CASSLGGDSFPYEQYF. In nucleotides, the CDR3 is TGCGCCAGCAGCTTGGGGGGTGACAGTTTTCCCTACGAGCAGTACTTC.

This clone was seen just once. The gene calls are TRBV5-8 and TRBJ2-5; no reliable D call. Germline V lookup: CDR1 SGHTS, CDR2 YDEGEE. The germline V and J ends were trimmed by 5 bases and 11 bases, with 16 bases remaining between them. The CDR3 loop spans 12 amino acids. DNA for the CDR3: TGTGCCAGCAGGACGATGATCGGGTTGCAGTACTTC. Translating it yields CASRTMIGLQYF.

The chain employs TRBV14 and TRBJ1-1; D is uncertain. Between the trimmed V and J ends, which lost 2 bases and 4 bases, there was a span of 14 bases. This CDR3 contains 15 residues. Germline CDR1 reads SGHDN; CDR2 reads FVKESK. The CDR3 DNA reads as TGTGCCAGCAGCCAATTCAATCTTGGACTCACTGAAGCTTTCTTT. It yields the protein CASSQFNLGLTEAFF. The full variable domain, with the rest looked up from reference TRBV14 and TRBJ1-1, is EAGVTQFPSHSVIEKGQTVTLRCDPISGHDNLYWYRRVMGKEIKFLLHFVKESKQDESGMPNNRFLAERTGGTYSTLKVQPAELEDSGVYFCASSQFNLGLTEAFFGQGTRLTVV.

This chain uses TRBV9 with TRBJ2-7, with D unclear. V was shortened by 0 bases and J by 2 bases, with 6 bases between the two germline ends. From germline, CDR1 is SGDLS and CDR2 YYNGEE. This CDR3 contains 13 residues. The DNA of the CDR3 is TGTGCCAGCAGCGTAGGGCCCCCCTACGAGCAGTACTTC. Its translation is CASSVGPPYEQYF. Filled out from reference TRBV9 and TRBJ2-7, the complete variable domain reads DSGVTQTPKHLITATGQRVTLRCSPRSGDLSVYWYQQSLDQGLQFLIQYYNGEERAKGNILERFSAQQFPDLHSELNLSSLELGDSALYFCASSVGPPYEQYFGPGTRLTVT.

V gene TRBV10-2 combines with J gene TRBJ2-2; 10 bases align to TRBD2. Per germline, CDR1 WSHSY and CDR2 SAAADI. The V gene end was trimmed by 3 bases and the J gene end by 7 bases; junction bases not matched to a gene: 5. This CDR3 is built from 15 residues. The DNA of the CDR3 is TGCGCCAGCAGTGAACTAGCGGGATTGATCGGGGAGCTGTTTTTT. It translates to CASSELAGLIGELFF.

This chain connects TRBV2 to TRBJ2-3; 10 nucleotides align to TRBD2. J was trimmed by 4 bases and V by 5 bases; bases with no gene match: 3. The CDR3 spans 14 residues. Germline V lookup: CDR1 SNHLY, CDR2 FYNNEI. The CDR3 DNA reads TGTGCCAGCAGTTTCCTAGCGGGAGCAGATACGCAGTATTTT. This encodes CASSFLAGADTQYF.

The chain has TRBV28 and TRBJ1-2; D might be TRBD1 (5 bases). Germline CDR1 MDHEN, CDR2 SYDVKM. Trimming removed 4 bases at V and 7 bases at J, with 19 bases between. The CDR3 length is 15 residues. Written as DNA, the CDR3 is TGTGCCAGCAGTTCCCAACCATGGGGCGGGGGTGGCTACACCTTC. It yields the protein CASSSQPWGGGGYTF.

The chain combines TRBV7-9 with TRBJ1-1; D perhaps matches TRBD1 (5 bases). The length of the CDR3 is 14 residues. The germline V gene encodes CDR1 SEHNR and CDR2 FQNEAQ (reference sequence). The ends were cut back, 1 base at V and 10 bases at J, with 16 bases in the middle. The CDR3 reads CASSLGGSGRAAFF. In nucleotides, the CDR3 is TGTGCCAGCAGCTTAGGGGGTTCAGGGAGGGCAGCTTTCTTT.

This clone appeared a few times. V usage is TRBV11-2 and J usage is TRBJ2-3; D ambiguous. The CDR3 consists of 16 residues. CDR1 is SGHAT, CDR2 FQNNGV, per germline. V was trimmed by 0 bases and J by 9 bases, leaving 19 bases between them. In nucleotides, the CDR3 is TGTGCCAGCAGCTTAGATTCGGCCGCAGCGACGGCAACGCAGTATTTT. Translated, it gives CASSLDSAAATATQYF.

V is TRBV2 and J is TRBJ1-2; D gene ambiguous. The CDR3 runs 13 residues. The V end lost 6 bases, the J end lost 6 bases, and 14 bases lay between the germline ends. Germline V CDR1 and CDR2: SNHLY, FYNNEI. DNA of the CDR3: TGTGCCAGCAGCTTAAGGGAACTCCATGGCTACACCTTC. This gives the protein CASSLRELHGYTF.

This chain joins TRBV28 and TRBJ1-1, with D possibly matching TRBD1 (6 bases). V lost 7 bases and J lost 0, with 18 bases in between. Germline lookup yields CDR1 MDHEN and CDR2 SYDVKM. The CDR3 consists of 16 residues. CDR3 amino acids: CASTKGYRGVNTEAFF. CDR3 nucleotide sequence: TGTGCCAGCACCAAGGGGTATAGGGGGGTGAACACTGAAGCTTTCTTT.

The gene calls are TRBV11-2 and TRBJ2-5; possibly TRBD1 for D (8 bases). Germline V CDR1 and CDR2: SGHAT, FQNNGV. Trimming cost V 5 bases and J 5 bases, with 18 bases left between them. This CDR3 spans 15 amino acids. The CDR3 sequence: CASSLGQGGGETQYF. Written as DNA, the CDR3 is TGTGCCAGCAGCCTTGGACAGGGAGGGGGGGAGACCCAGTACTTC.

The gene calls are TRBV10-1 and TRBJ2-5; TRBD2 might be the D (6 bases). Germline values: CDR1 WNHNN, CDR2 SYGVQD (reference sequence). Trimming stripped 3 bases from V and 4 bases from J, with 15 bases between. CDR3 length: 15 residues. CDR3 amino acids: CASSEGLAIGETQYF. The CDR3 DNA reads as TGCGCCAGCAGTGAAGGTCTAGCGATTGGAGAGACCCAGTACTTC.

The chain joins TRBV5-6 to TRBJ1-2; 9 positions agree with TRBD1. The germline gives CDR1 SGHDT, CDR2 YYEEEE. The CDR3 loop spans 15 amino acids. Trimming cost V 3 bases and J 5 bases; bases outside gene matches: 8. DNA of the CDR3: TGTGCCAGCAGCTATCCGGTGACAGGGGGGTATGGCTACACCTTC. Protein sequence: CASSYPVTGGYGYTF. Variable domain in full (rest from reference TRBV5-6 and TRBJ1-2): DAGVTQSPTHLIKTRGQQVTLRCSPKSGHDTVSWYQQALGQGPQFIFQYYEEEERQRGNFPDRFSGHQFPNYSSELNVNALLLGDSALYLCASSYPVTGGYGYTFGSGTRLTVV.

The chain uses TRBV11-1 and TRBJ1-1, with D perhaps TRBD1 (5 bases). The germline V gene encodes CDR1 SGHAT and CDR2 FQDESV (reference sequence). The V end was cut by 4 bases, the J end by 3 bases, with 9 bases between. The CDR3 is 13 residues long. The CDR3 protein is CASSSPGHTEAFF. CDR3 DNA: TGTGCCAGCAGCTCGCCAGGGCACACTGAAGCTTTCTTT.

V and J are TRBV10-3 and TRBJ2-7; D not resolved. Germline-derived CDR1 and CDR2 are ENHRY and SYGVKD. This CDR3 contains 12 residues. Trimming stripped 3 bases from V and 2 bases from J, with 5 bases between. CDR3 in amino acids: CAISDPPYEQYF. As DNA, the CDR3 is TGTGCCATCAGTGACCCCCCCTACGAGCAGTACTTC.

The chain employs TRBV30 and TRBJ1-6, with D maybe TRBD1 (6 bases). The CDR3 spans 15 residues. V lost 3 bases to trimming and J lost 8 bases, with 17 bases between them. Germline V gives CDR1 GTSNPN, CDR2 SVGIG (reference sequence). The CDR3 region has the DNA TGTGCCTGGAGGCAGGGGCCCTGGAGTGATTCACCCCTCCACTTT. Translated, it gives CAWRQGPWSDSPLHF. The entire variable domain, with the rest obtained from reference TRBV30 and TRBJ1-6, is as follows: SQTIHQWPATLVQPVGSPLSLECTVEGTSNPNLYWYRQAAGRGLQLLFYSVGIGQISSEVPQNLSASRPQDRQFILSSKKLLLSDSGFYLCAWRQGPWSDSPLHFGNGTRLTVT.

The chain has TRBV5-1 and TRBJ1-5; perhaps TRBD1 as D (6 bases). V lost 0 bases, J lost 7 bases, and 11 bases lay in between. CDR1 is SGHRS and CDR2 is YFSETQ in the germline V gene. The CDR3 sequence is 14 residues long. The CDR3 region is CASSLGGLGQPQHF. CDR3 coding DNA: TGCGCCAGCAGCTTGGGGGGGCTGGGGCAGCCCCAGCATTTT.

The CDR3 nucleotides are TGCGCCAGCAGCCAGAACCTTCGGACCACCCGGAATACGCAGTATTTT. Translating it yields CASSQNLRTTRNTQYF. The chain uses TRBV4-1 and TRBJ2-3; no definite D call. Germline V gene data show CDR1 as MGHRA and CDR2 as YSYEKL. V was clipped by 3 bases and J by 7 bases, with 20 bases between them. The CDR3 loop spans 16 amino acids.

J is TRBJ2-7 and V is TRBV5-1, with D possibly TRBD1 on 7 matching bases. Germline CDR1 SGHRS, CDR2 YFSETQ. CDR3 size: 15 residues. Trimming took 5 bases from V and 0 from J, leaving 15 bases between them. Here the CDR3 DNA reads TGCGCCAGCAGGGAGGGACAGCTACTCTCCTACGAGCAGTACTTC. Protein: CASREGQLLSYEQYF.

The V gene is TRBV19, the J gene TRBJ2-7; D might be TRBD2 (5 bases). V lost 7 bases and J lost 2, with 9 bases in between. The CDR3 consists of 12 residues. Germline loops: CDR1 LNHDA, CDR2 SQIVND (reference sequence). As DNA, the CDR3 is TGTGCCAGTAAGGGAGTGACCTACGAGCAGTACTTC. It encodes CASKGVTYEQYF.

The rearrangement joins TRBV4-2 to TRBJ2-3; 9 bases align to TRBD2. The CDR3 length is 19 residues. The ends lost 0 bases at V and 5 bases at J; junction bases unmatched: 15. Germline loops: CDR1 LGHNA, CDR2 YNFKEQ. CDR3 in DNA: TGTGCCAGCAGCCAAGATCAGCTAGCGGGAACGCGATGGGGAGATACGCAGTATTTT. It specifies CASSQDQLAGTRWGDTQYF.

The rearrangement uses TRBV29-1 and TRBJ1-1; D remains unclear. CDR1 is SQVTM, CDR2 ANQGSEA, per germline. The CDR3 totals 13 residues. V lost 4 bases, J lost 9 bases, and 18 bases lay in between. CDR3 region: CSVGARLERKAFF. The CDR3 DNA reads TGCAGCGTTGGAGCGAGGTTGGAAAGGAAAGCTTTCTTT.

The chain links TRBV5-4 to TRBJ2-7, with a possible D match to TRBD2 (5 bases). Germline-derived CDR1 and CDR2 are SGHNT and YYREEE (reference sequence). The CDR3 is 15 residues long. Trimming stripped 1 base from V and 2 bases from J, with 13 bases between. In nucleotides, the CDR3 is TGTGCCAGCAGCTTGAGCTCGACTACTGCCTACGAGCAGTACTTC. It yields the protein CASSLSSTTAYEQYF.

CDR3 residues: CASSLASGGNYGYTF. CDR3 coding DNA: TGCGCCAGCAGCCTCGCTTCGGGGGGGAACTATGGCTACACCTTC. The V and J genes are TRBV5-1 and TRBJ1-2, with a tentative D call TRBD1 (5 bases). The CDR3 sequence is 15 residues long. The germline V and J ends were trimmed by 4 bases and 2 bases, with 15 bases remaining between them. Germline V gene lookup returns CDR1 SGHRS and CDR2 YFSETQ.